The 9 T cell receptor beta chains reported below all come from one sample, sequenced in a study of OX40 agonist ivuxolimab in advanced cancers. TCRdb's table, derived via immunoSEQ multiplex PCR, lists solely in-frame clones and lacks some. The table lists about 53,000 clones, about 76% of them singletons. The sequencing here drew on CD4+ or CD8+ T cells sorted from blood, taken in a trial of the OX40 agonist ivuxolimab. The receptors were gathered from an adult with an advanced solid tumor such as melanoma, head and neck, liver or kidney cancer.

The chain uses TRBV5-1 and TRBJ2-3; no clear D gene. Trimming cost V 0 bases and J 0 bases, with 11 bases left between them. The CDR3 sequence is 16 residues long. Germline CDR1 reads SGHRS; CDR2 reads YFSETQ. As DNA, the CDR3 is TGCGCCAGCAGCTTGGCCGCTGGGTCTAGCACAGATACGCAGTATTTT. Its protein product is CASSLAAGSSTDTQYF.

The chain employs TRBV20-1 and TRBJ2-3; D is uncertain. The CDR3 length is 9 residues. V lost 5 bases to trimming and J lost 14 bases, with 11 bases between them. CDR1 and CDR2 (germline): DFQATT, SNEGSKA (reference sequence). CDR3 residues: CSAGNTGYF. For the CDR3, the DNA is TGCAGTGCTGGGAACACCGGGTATTTT.

The chain links TRBV5-4 to TRBJ2-5, with D possibly being TRBD2 (6 bases). V was cut by 9 bases and J by 2 bases, with 17 bases left in between. Germline CDR1 SGHNT, CDR2 YYREEE (reference sequence). The CDR3 is 14 amino acids. The CDR3 protein is CATGTGAGQETQYF. CDR3 sequence (DNA): TGTGCCACGGGGACGGGAGCTGGTCAAGAGACCCAGTACTTC.

The chain employs TRBV27 and TRBJ2-2; TRBD1 agrees at 7 bases. V gave up 4 bases and J gave up 5 bases; unmatched junction bases: 10. The CDR3 has 16 residues. Looked up from germline, CDR1 is MNHEY and CDR2 is SMNVEV (reference sequence). The CDR3 region has the DNA TGTGCCAGCAGTTCACGCAGGGGGATAGATACCGGGGAGCTGTTTTTT. As protein: CASSSRRGIDTGELFF.

This clone has only a few counts. This chain connects TRBV14 to TRBJ1-3, with 8 bases matching TRBD1. J lost 3 bases, V lost 4 bases, and 5 bases had no gene match. The CDR3 length is 15 residues. Germline CDR1 reads SGHDN; CDR2 reads FVKESK. The CDR3 DNA reads as TGTGCCAGCAGCCTTCAACAGGGGGATGGAAACACCATATATTTT. Protein: CASSLQQGDGNTIYF. Variable domain in full (rest from reference TRBV14 and TRBJ1-3): EAGVTQFPSHSVIEKGQTVTLRCDPISGHDNLYWYRRVMGKEIKFLLHFVKESKQDESGMPNNRFLAERTGGTYSTLKVQPAELEDSGVYFCASSLQQGDGNTIYFGEGSWLTVV.

V usage is TRBV5-6 and J usage is TRBJ1-5, with D unclear. Trimming took off 2 bases at V and 6 bases at J, with 6 bases between the two ends. The V gene's germline CDR1 is SGHDT and CDR2 YYEEEE. The CDR3 is 12 amino acids. DNA for the CDR3: TGTGCCAGCAGCTTAAGGCTTCAGCCCCAGCATTTT. Translated: CASSLRLQPQHF.

There are a few counts of this clone. The J gene is TRBJ1-1, the V gene TRBV7-3; D gene unclear. The V and J ends lost 5 bases and 1 base respectively, with 8 bases between them. The CDR3 is made up of 13 amino acids. Germline lookup yields CDR1 SGHTA and CDR2 FQGTGA. CDR3 nucleotide sequence: TGTGCCAGCAGCACCGGGCCGAACACTGAAGCTTTCTTT. It specifies CASSTGPNTEAFF.

The J gene is TRBJ1-2, the V gene TRBV28, with a possible D match to TRBD1 (5 bases). CDR1 and CDR2 from the germline V gene are MDHEN and SYDVKM. With 4 bases removed from V and 10 bases from J, the gap between germline ends came to 10 bases. The CDR3 runs to 11 residues. CDR3 coding DNA: TGTGCCAGCAGTTCAAACGGGGCCTACACCTTC. Residues: CASSSNGAYTF.

The chain couples TRBV7-9 to TRBJ1-6; D possibly corresponds to TRBD1 (5 bases). The germline CDR1 and CDR2 sequences are SEHNR and FQNEAQ (reference sequence). V was pared by 5 bases and J by 7 bases, with 15 bases between. CDR3 length: 15 residues. The CDR3 spells CASSPSGGGNSPLHF. The CDR3 DNA reads TGTGCCAGCAGCCCCAGCGGGGGAGGCAATTCACCCCTCCACTTT.